The present entry profiles one T cell receptor (beta chain) with its context. In the authors' methods: Amplification of reference gene primers provided the estimated nucleated cell counts. Produced via immunoSEQ multiplex PCR; TCRdb's table is partial and in-frame only. V, J and clone size are those of that table, while D and trimming were read from the DNA. Among about 230,000 clones listed, 83% were seen once. This specimen belongs to a study of blood T cell repertoires in COVID-19. Looking at the study overall: The study drew acute and convalescent COVID-19 samples from the United States, Italy and Spain. Sample material is recorded as cDNA or gDNA derived from T cells, B-cell-depleted T cells, or PBMCs.

The TCR originated in a woman between 50 and 59 years old with acute or convalescent COVID-19. The sequenced sample consisted of peripheral blood.

CDR3 in amino acids: CASSREDNEQFF. The CDR3 bases are TGTGCCAGCAGCCGAGAAGACAATGAGCAGTTCTTC. The chain employs TRBV5-5 and TRBJ2-1; D is unresolved. Germline lookup yields CDR1 SGHKS and CDR2 YYEKEE (reference sequence). V was trimmed by 4 bases and J by 5 bases, leaving 7 bases between them. The CDR3 is 12 residues long.